This T cell receptor (beta chain) came from a study of lymphopenia after photon versus proton radiotherapy. The length of the CDR3 is 14 residues. Germline V gene data show CDR1 as SGHRS and CDR2 as YFSETQ. V was clipped by 2 bases and J by 0 bases, with 8 bases between them. Study outcomes and limitations: Relative stability marked proton patients; photon patients lost diversity and naive cells. Better survival with proton therapy was suggested as possible, not demonstrated. Post-nadir TCR diversity decline inversely tracked overall survival among those who died. After lymphocyte nadir, photon-treated repertoires showed oligoclonal expansion, especially CD8+ Temra.

Only in-frame clones appear in the TCRdb table, and some are missing; sequencing was by immunoSEQ multiplex PCR. The sample has 65,000 to 85,000 clones, just under 95% seen once; the top ten hold about 2%. Turning to this clone: Its cognate antigen is unknown.

The origin of this receptor is a woman in her thirties or forties with cholangiocarcinoma. The source material was peripheral blood, sampled from a patient treated with photon-based radiotherapy. The chain has TRBV5-1 and TRBJ1-1, with TRBD1 as a possible D gene (5 bases). CDR3 sequence reads: CASSFGTMNTEAFF. The CDR3 nucleotides are TGCGCCAGCAGCTTCGGGACCATGAACACTGAAGCTTTCTTT.